This T cell receptor beta chain was captured in a study of blood T cell repertoires in COVID-19 (dated by TCRdb to 2018 to 2020). As for the study more broadly: Samples from collaborators originated in the United States, Italy and Spain and spanned both the acute and convalescent phases of COVID-19. The repertoires were made available in a free public database intended to serve as a resource for research on the immune response to SARS-CoV-2. The samples were drawn from two sources: the first 160 participants of the ongoing ImmuneRACE study, and approximately 1,300 subjects contributed by 6 global collaborators. HLA class I and class II types, where available, came from metadata supplied by the sample provider rather than from assay-based typing. The material from the prospective study consisted of cDNA or gDNA derived from T cells, B-cell-depleted T cells, or PBMCs. The dataset comprised deeply sampled blood TCRbeta repertoires from subjects exposed to, actively infected with, or recovered from COVID-19. A de-identified subject ID, COVID-19 status, age in years and sex were almost always included in the sample metadata.

TCRbeta CDR3 regions were amplified from genomic DNA by means of the immunoSEQ Assay, a bias-controlled multiplex PCR. Per the authors' processing: Nucleated cell counts per sample were estimated from amplification of reference gene primers within the assay. Sequence reads were collapsed and filtered to measure the absolute abundance of every unique TCRbeta CDR3 rearrangement. For each sample, productive Simpson clonality was calculated by taking the square root of Simpson's diversity index across productive rearrangements. In its TCRdb copy, this immuneACCESS table keeps in-frame sequences only and misses some clones. Where compared with another copy, unresolved V genes explain less than half of these, and the others have no known cause. V, J and clone size reflect that table, while D and trimming were determined from the DNA. This sample is represented by around 100,000 clones; roughly 86% of them were singletons. The ten largest make up about 4.5% of the sample.

Worth noting for this clone: Which antigen it targets is not known. Base qualities are not provided; no much larger clone lies one nucleotide away.

Collaborating institutions collected whole blood in K2EDTA tubes following their own protocols. For TCRbeta analysis, collaborators shipped samples as frozen whole blood, isolated PBMCs, or DNA extracted from either of those sample types. Study-wide findings and limitations: Clinical and demographic metadata were provided uncurated, with the amount varying by source and participant.

Sample: peripheral blood. The receptor's source is a middle-aged man with acute or convalescent COVID-19.

The CDR3 reads as follows: CASSEGQTRSYEQYF. The DNA is as follows: TGCGCCAGCAGTGAGGGACAGACCCGCTCCTACGAGCAGTACTTC. Here the chain combines TRBV10-1 and TRBJ2-7; TRBD1 is a possible D gene, resting on 6 matching bases. In the germline V gene (reference sequence), CDR1 corresponds to WNHNN and CDR2 to SYGVQD. The V end loses 2 bases and the J end loses 0 bases, and a stretch of 11 bases separates them. The CDR3 starts with the cysteine, ends with the phenylalanine, and has 15 residues. This entry keeps only the CDR3 DNA: 45 bases, framed from base 1.